This record covers a single TCR beta chain. No antigen is known for it. The junction and the germline gene differ at one end; a read error may be behind it. The data derive from a study of identical twins. Study-wide findings and caveats: One should note that invariant MAIT and iNKT cells could partly confound zero-insertion analyses.

The length of the CDR3 is 14 residues. Germline-derived CDR1 and CDR2 are SGHTA and FQGNSA. A template switching step contributed a universal primer site, while unique molecular identifiers were present in the cDNA. MiXCR, run by TCRdb on the 5' RACE reads, gives a single entry per CDR3 protein. The table lists under 800,000 distinct CDR3 sequences, about 20% of them singletons. The same sample was also studied in work on T cells expressing NK-cell markers. That paper adds: Cells sorted as CD3+CD56+NKG2C+, CD3+CD56+NKG2C- and CD3+CD56-NKG2C+ T cells supplied the TCR beta repertoires.

This rearrangement joins TRBV7-2 to TRBJ1-2; 9 nucleotides line up with TRBD1. The sequence derives from a woman aged 18-29 years in good health. Material for sequencing was PBMCs. CDR3 sequence: CPSSGQDRGGGYTF. The CDR3 nucleotides read TGTCCCAGCAGCGGACAGGACAGGGGAGGGGGCTACACCTTC.